This T cell receptor (beta chain) was sequenced for a study of HIV-infected children after antiretroviral therapy interruption. Treatment of the sample: PENTA 11 planned treatment interruption arm or continuous ART arm. A 3' RACE protocol on RNA, with unique molecular identifiers, produced the TCR library. Each CDR3 protein is one row after TCRdb ran MiXCR on the 3' RACE reads. In the table there are 70,000 to 90,000 distinct CDR3 sequences, 6.9% of which are singletons. V was trimmed by 6 bases and J by 10 bases, leaving 16 bases between them. The CDR3 spans 13 residues. Germline CDR1 DFQATT, CDR2 SNEGSKA (reference sequence). This clonotype has a count of ten or more.

The sample here was CD45RA+ CD4+ T cells from PBMCs, pooled from several time points, taken from a donor given antiretroviral therapy, either interrupted or continuous. Noted subset: naive CD4+ CD45RA+ CD45RO- T cells. The sequence was obtained from a pool of human donors with HIV. The chain joins TRBV20-1 to TRBJ1-6, with D tentatively TRBD1 (6 bases). The CDR3, as DNA: TGCAGTGCCGGGGACACAGGGAAATCACCCCTCCACTTT. Its translation is CSAGDTGKSPLHF.